The clone carrying this TCR beta chain was picked up one time. Its target is unknown. The data belong to a study of cytomegalovirus exposure and HLA in healthy donors. Study as a whole: In an early release, HLA-typed donors contributed tens of millions of unique TCR sequences.

With 4 bases clipped from V and 0 bases from J, the junction kept 17 bases outside the gene matches. The germline CDR1 and CDR2 sequences are SQVTM and ANQGSEA. The CDR3 sequence is 20 residues long. 60 Vbeta and 13 Jbeta primers were used in PCR. Data came from immunoSEQ multiplex PCR; TCRdb stores just in-frame clones and leaves some out. The sample yields about 160,000 clones, roughly 85% seen once. Study-level findings and limits: The study labeled 150 to 200 TCR beta chains cytomegalovirus-associated. Rare TCR sequences predominated, though certain public TCRs were found in many donors.

Sample: PBMCs. The V call is TRBV29-1, the J call TRBJ2-1, with TRBD2 matching 11 bases. This TCR was recovered from a man younger than 30 in good health and CMV-seropositive. CDR3 coding DNA: TGCAGCGTTGCCGGAGGGGGGCTAGCGGGGGGAACTAGCTCCTACAATGAGCAGTTCTTC. It specifies CSVAGGGLAGGTSSYNEQFF.